These 4 T cell receptor beta chains came from one sample sequenced in a study of cytomegalovirus exposure and HLA in healthy donors. Primers: 60 Vbeta forward and 13 Jbeta reverse. Here immunoSEQ multiplex PCR was the method, and the copy in TCRdb shows in-frame clones only, minus some. The sample lists some 140,000 clones; around 80% were seen once. Source material: PBMCs. Receptors originate from a man aged 25-40 years in good health.

This chain joins TRBV4-3 and TRBJ2-1; TRBD2 agrees at 13 bases. The germline V gene encodes CDR1 LGHNA and CDR2 YSLEER. The CDR3 contains 16 residues. The trim removed 0 bases at V and 9 bases at J, leaving 5 bases unmatched. This CDR3 reads CASSQDRLAGGGEQFF. The CDR3 DNA reads as TGCGCCAGCAGCCAAGATCGACTAGCGGGAGGCGGTGAGCAGTTCTTC.

The chain combines TRBV7-2 with TRBJ2-5; 12 bases map to TRBD2. The better agreement between TRBJ2-7 and the DNA end casts doubt on the J call. This CDR3 is 14 amino acids long. Germline CDR1 and CDR2: SGHTA and FQGNSA. The CDR3 DNA sequence: TGTGCCAGCAGCGCTAGCGGGAGGGCATACGAGCAGTACTTC. Translating gives CASSASGRAYEQYF.

J is TRBJ2-7 and V is TRBV4-1; tentative D call: TRBD2 (6 bases). CDR3 length: 15 amino acids. Per the germline V gene, CDR1 is MGHRA and CDR2 is YSYEKL. The V end was cut by 1 base, the J end by 2 bases, with 12 bases between. CDR3 nucleotide sequence: TGCGCCAGCAGCCAAGCTGGGGGGACCCCCTACGAGCAGTACTTC. This gives the protein CASSQAGGTPYEQYF.

The chain couples TRBV6-5 to TRBJ1-2, with unresolved D. Germline-derived CDR1 and CDR2 are MNHEY and SVGAGI. This CDR3 region has 11 residues. V lost 5 bases and J 8 bases, leaving 9 bases between the germline ends. The CDR3 region is CASSEPRGYTF. The CDR3 DNA sequence: TGTGCCAGCAGTGAACCCCGGGGCTACACCTTC.